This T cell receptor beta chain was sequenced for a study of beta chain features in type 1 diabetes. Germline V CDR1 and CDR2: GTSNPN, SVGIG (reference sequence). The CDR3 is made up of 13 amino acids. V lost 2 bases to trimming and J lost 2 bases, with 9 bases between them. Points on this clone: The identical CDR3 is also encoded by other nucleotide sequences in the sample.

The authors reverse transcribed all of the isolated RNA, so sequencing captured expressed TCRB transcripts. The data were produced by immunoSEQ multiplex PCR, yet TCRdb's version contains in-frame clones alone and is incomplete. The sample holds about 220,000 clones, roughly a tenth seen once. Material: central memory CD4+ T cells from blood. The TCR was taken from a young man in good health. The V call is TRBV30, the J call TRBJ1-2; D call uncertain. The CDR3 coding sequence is TGTGCCTGGAGTCTTCGCACAAACTATGGCTACACCTTC. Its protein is CAWSLRTNYGYTF.